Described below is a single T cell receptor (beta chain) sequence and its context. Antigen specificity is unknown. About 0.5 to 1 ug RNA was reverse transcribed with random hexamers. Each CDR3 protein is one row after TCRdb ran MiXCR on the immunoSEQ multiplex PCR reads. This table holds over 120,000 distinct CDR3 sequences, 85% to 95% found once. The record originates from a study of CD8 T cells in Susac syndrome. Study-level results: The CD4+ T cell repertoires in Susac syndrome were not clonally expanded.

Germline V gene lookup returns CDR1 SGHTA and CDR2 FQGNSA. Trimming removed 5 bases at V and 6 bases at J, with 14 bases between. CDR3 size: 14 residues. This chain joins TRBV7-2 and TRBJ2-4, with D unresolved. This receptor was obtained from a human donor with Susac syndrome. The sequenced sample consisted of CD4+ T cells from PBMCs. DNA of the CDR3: TGTGCCAGCAGCCCCCAGAGTTTGCGAAACATTCAGTACTTC. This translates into CASSPQSLRNIQYF.